This paragraph reports one TCR beta chain. This sample is part of a study of shared T cell receptors in the human thymus. Using immunoSEQ multiplex PCR, the repertoire was profiled, and TCRdb retains in-frame clones only, with some absent. The sample includes under 700,000 clones, more than 75% seen only once; the top ten take about 0.013%. The CDR3 contains 15 residues. Germline loops: CDR1 GTSNPN, CDR2 SVGIG (reference sequence). The junction had 5 bases not matched to a gene; V was cut back by 0 bases and J by 4 bases. These data also formed part of another study, on human thymus T cells. As that study records: Unrelated individuals reportedly shared highly overlapping thymic TCR repertoires.

Sequences were obtained from thymocytes. The clonotype was recovered from a boy under three years old with a congenital heart defect. The chain links TRBV30 to TRBJ2-1; 8 nucleotides line up with TRBD2. This CDR3 is CAWSVAGALYNEQFF. CDR3 nucleotides: TGTGCCTGGAGTGTAGCGGGAGCCTTATACAATGAGCAGTTCTTC.